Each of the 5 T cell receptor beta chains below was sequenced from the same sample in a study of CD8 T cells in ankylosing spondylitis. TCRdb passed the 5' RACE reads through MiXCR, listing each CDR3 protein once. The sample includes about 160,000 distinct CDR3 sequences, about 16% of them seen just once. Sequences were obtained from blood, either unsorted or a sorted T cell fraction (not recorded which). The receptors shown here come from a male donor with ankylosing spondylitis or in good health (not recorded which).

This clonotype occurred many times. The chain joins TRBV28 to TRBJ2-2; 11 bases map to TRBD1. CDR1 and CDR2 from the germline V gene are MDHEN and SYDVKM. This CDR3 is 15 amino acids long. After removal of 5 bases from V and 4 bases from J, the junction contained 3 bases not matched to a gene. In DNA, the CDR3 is TGTGCCAGCAGTACCGGGACAGGGGGCACCGGGGAGCTGTTTTTT. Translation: CASSTGTGGTGELFF.

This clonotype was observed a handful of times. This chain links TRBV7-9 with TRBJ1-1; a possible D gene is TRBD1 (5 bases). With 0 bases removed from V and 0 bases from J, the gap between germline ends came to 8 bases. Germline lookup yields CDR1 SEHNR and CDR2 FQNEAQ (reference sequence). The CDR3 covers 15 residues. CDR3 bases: TGTGCCAGCAGCTTAGCCCAGGGTTTGAACACTGAAGCTTTCTTT. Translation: CASSLAQGLNTEAFF.

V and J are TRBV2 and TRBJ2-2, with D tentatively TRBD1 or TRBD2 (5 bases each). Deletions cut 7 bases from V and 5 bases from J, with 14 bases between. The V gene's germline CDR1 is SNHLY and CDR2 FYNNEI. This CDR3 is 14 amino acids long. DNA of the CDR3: TGTGCCAGCAACGGGGCGAGGAATACCGGGGAGCTGTTTTTT. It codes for CASNGARNTGELFF.

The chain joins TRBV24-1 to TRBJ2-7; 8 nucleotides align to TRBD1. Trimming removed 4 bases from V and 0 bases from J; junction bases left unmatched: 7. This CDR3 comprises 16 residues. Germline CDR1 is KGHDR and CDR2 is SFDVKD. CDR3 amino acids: CATSDRDRGSSYEQYF. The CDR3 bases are TGTGCCACCAGTGACCGTGACAGGGGTTCCTCCTACGAGCAGTACTTC.

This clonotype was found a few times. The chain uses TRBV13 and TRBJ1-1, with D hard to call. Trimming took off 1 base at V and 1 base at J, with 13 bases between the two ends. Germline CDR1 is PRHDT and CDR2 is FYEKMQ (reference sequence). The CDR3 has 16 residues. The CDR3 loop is CASSLAGPSGNTEAFF. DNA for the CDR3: TGTGCCAGCAGCTTAGCAGGACCGAGCGGGAACACTGAAGCTTTCTTT. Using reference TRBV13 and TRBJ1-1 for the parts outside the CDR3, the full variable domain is AAGVIQSPRHLIKEKRETATLKCYPIPRHDTVYWYQQGPGQDPQFLISFYEKMQSDKGSIPDRFSAQQFSDYHSELNMSSLELGDSALYFCASSLAGPSGNTEAFFGQGTRLTVV.